This T cell receptor (beta chain) comes out of a study of molecular identifiers for immune sequencing clone quantification. The wider study: The replicate experiment used RNA from 20,000 or 100,000 naive CD8 cells. This RNA was split into five aliquots, and four of them were sequenced. Overall study results and limits: Over 98% of effector molecules, yet under 1% of naive-cell molecules, were held by clones above 20 RNA copies.

TCRdb processed the PCR reads anew with MiXCR; each CDR3 protein has one entry. The sample lists roughly 300,000 distinct CDR3 sequences, 24% occurring once. Notes on this clonotype: Antigen specificity is unknown. At one of its ends the junction is not consistent with the germline gene, which may arise from a read error.

Naive CD8 T cells were FACS-sorted by CD8+CD4-CCR7+CD45RA+ markers. Sequenced: naive CD8+ T cells from blood, with Jurkat cell RNA spiked in. Subset: FACS-sorted CD8+CD4-CCR7+CD45RA+ naive T cells. The source of this sequence is a human donor in good health. Some libraries in this study had Jurkat cell RNA spiked in.

CDR3 nucleotide sequence: TGTGCCCGCAGCTTAGCCTACTCGACCCCCGGGGAGCTGTTTTTT. This encodes CARSLAYSTPGELFF. V is TRBV6-5 and J is TRBJ2-2; no firm D call. Per germline, CDR1 MNHEY and CDR2 SVGAGI. This CDR3 contains 15 residues.